This T cell receptor beta chain was sequenced during a study of T cells in Graves' hyperthyroidism and ophthalmopathy. The trim removed 3 bases at V and 5 bases at J, leaving 8 bases unmatched. The CDR3 consists of 15 residues. Germline loops: CDR1 SGHRS, CDR2 YFSETQ. This clonotype was seen at least ten times. Diagnosis of hyperthyroidism was new in patients aged 18 to 65, and its duration was under 2 months. Thyroid ultrasound, orbital computed tomography, clinical symptoms, and serum thyroxine and TRAb underpinned diagnoses. Authors of the study amplified TCR beta CDR3 regions from RNA transcripts. TCR CDR3 underwent first-round RT-PCR with the HTBI primer set. TCRdb analysed the multiplex PCR reads with MiXCR anew, one entry per CDR3 protein. This table has about 270,000 distinct CDR3 sequences, roughly 15% appearing once.

The sequence was obtained from a woman in her forties or fifties with Graves' hyperthyroidism that later progressed to Graves' ophthalmopathy. Sequencing was carried out using blood. This chain uses TRBV5-1 with TRBJ2-3; 8 bases are shared with TRBD2. CDR3 sequence: CASSSSGSEIDTQYF. CDR3 in DNA: TGCGCCAGCAGCTCCAGCGGGAGTGAGATAGATACGCAGTATTTT.